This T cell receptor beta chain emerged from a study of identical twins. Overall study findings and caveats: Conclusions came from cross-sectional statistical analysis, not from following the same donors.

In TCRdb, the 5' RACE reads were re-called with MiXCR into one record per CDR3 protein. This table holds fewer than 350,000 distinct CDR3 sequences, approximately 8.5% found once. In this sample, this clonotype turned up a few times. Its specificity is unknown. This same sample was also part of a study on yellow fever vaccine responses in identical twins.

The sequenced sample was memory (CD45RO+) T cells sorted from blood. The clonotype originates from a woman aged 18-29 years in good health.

The CDR3 sequence is CASSFSSYQPQHF. For the CDR3, the DNA is TGTGCCAGCAGTTTCAGCAGTTATCAGCCCCAGCATTTT. The genes are TRBV27 and TRBJ1-5; D unclear. Trimming removed 3 bases from V and 5 bases from J, with 8 bases in between. CDR3 length: 13 amino acids. Germline assignment: CDR1 MNHEY and CDR2 SMNVEV (reference sequence).